What follows is one T cell receptor beta chain and its context. A few counts support this clonotype. It lacks a known antigen. There are no base qualities to consult, and no much larger clone falls within one base. In the ophthalmopathy patients, disease was moderately to severely active, with a Clinical Activity Score of 3 or more, a NOSPECS grade of 4 or more, and a duration of less than 3 months. Exclusion was applied to patients with uncontrolled infections, other autoimmune diseases, pregnancy or lactation. Clinical symptoms, serum thyroxine and TRAb, thyroid ultrasound, and orbital computed tomography formed the basis for the diagnoses. Ficoll-Paque density gradient centrifugation was used to isolate PBMCs from 9.5 to 10 ml of fresh peripheral blood. Trizol reagent was used to extract total RNA, and RNA quality was then checked on an Agilent 2100 Bioanalyzer. Taken from cysteine to phenylalanine, the CDR3 has 14 residues. The read is trimmed to its CDR3 DNA, 42 bases read in frame from base 1. V sheds 4 bases and J sheds 6 bases, leaving 15 bases between their ends. CDR1 MNHEY and CDR2 SVGEGT were looked up in the germline V gene.

The data derive from a study of T cells in Graves' hyperthyroidism and ophthalmopathy (dated by TCRdb to the late 2010s). For the wider study: Peripheral blood was sampled at the time of initial diagnosis, prior to any treatment. The paper reports TCR Vbeta CDR3 sequencing of over 130 peripheral blood samples: some 41 ophthalmopathy, approximately 74 hyperthyroidism and around 17 progressor patients. Whether ophthalmopathy could be predicted prospectively was tested in an independent validation cohort made up of some 20 hyperthyroidism patients plus 17 patients who later progressed to ophthalmopathy. TCR V-J signatures able to tell the groups apart were searched for in a discovery cohort of 95 or so patients, of whom 43 had Graves' ophthalmopathy and roughly 58 had stable Graves' hyperthyroidism. The approximately 98 discovery patients were randomly divided into training and test sets at a 7:3 ratio. In addition, the study compared T-cell repertoires in thyroid tissue and in blood from roughly six Graves' hyperthyroidism patients. Following sampling, methimazole starting at 30 mg daily was given to hyperthyroidism patients, and high-dose intravenous methylprednisolone was given to ophthalmopathy patients.

Study-wide findings and limitations: Blood samples also contained most of the expanded thyroid clonotypes (frequency above 0.001), which suggests that blood repertoires may reflect thyroid immune responses. A model built on a 13 V-J signature distinguished ophthalmopathy from stable hyperthyroidism, reaching 87.88% sensitivity and 81.08% specificity in cross-validation and 80%/75% in testing. During validation, the model predicted progression to ophthalmopathy a median of about 6.3 months ahead of onset, with just under 71% sensitivity and 72.22% specificity. Sample size was not statistically predetermined, and blinding of investigators to group allocation was not performed.

TCR beta CDR3 regions were amplified from RNA transcripts. For the first round of RT-PCR on the TCR CDR3, the HTBI primer set was used together with the Qiagen OneStep RT-PCR kit. Libraries were constructed in a second round of multiplex PCR, after which size selection and purification were performed. Libraries were sequenced paired-end with 100 bp reads on an Illumina HiSeq2000. In the source study's methods: Raw data were processed with SOAPnuke, discarding reads with adapters, uncalled bases, mean Phred below 15, or no exact constant-primer or identifier match. High-quality paired reads were merged using COPE v1.2.5, and each unique nucleotide sequence was defined as a clonotype. MiTCR v1.1 was used to align the clonotypes against IMGT TRBV, TRBD and TRBJ reference segments. Only V-J combinations with frequency above 0.0001, covering 99.2% of repertoires, were analysed. The TCS score was defined as the ratio of F50 (clonal expansion) to E x V (chaos), calculated using BLOSUM62-based TCRdist between CDR3 peptides within each V-J. Welch's t-statistics and random forest reduced 500 to 550 V-J features to 10 to 15, which were used in a naive Bayes classifier (R e1071). Through fastp at Q25 and MiXCR, TCRdb rebuilt clones from the public reads, retaining in-frame beta chains. Rows with a matching CDR3 protein are joined into one entry that keeps the most common DNA and genes. These V and J calls derive from TCRdb rather than the authors' analysis. The sample contains around 600,000 distinct CDR3 sequences, about 14% of them found a single time. The top ten clonotypes cover around 13% of the sample.

Sequencing was performed on blood. The chain employs TRBV6-2 or TRBV6-3 and TRBJ1-1; the D gene identity is not certain. This TCR was sampled from a woman in her 50s with Graves' ophthalmopathy. The DNA reads as follows: TGTGCCAGCAGTTCCCGGACCGGGGTAGCTGAAGCTTTCTTT. Its protein reads: CASSSRTGVAEAFF.